Listed here is a single T cell receptor (beta chain). The sample originates from a study of brain T cells in children with intractable seizures. Trimming removed 3 bases at V and 7 bases at J, with 7 bases between. This CDR3 is built from 13 residues. Germline CDR1 is MRHNA and CDR2 is SNTAGT. Repertoires were generated with immunoSEQ multiplex PCR, while TCRdb's copy carries only in-frame clones and drops some. The sample has 300,000 to 400,000 clones, nearly 95% seen once. The sample's time point: blood from clinic visit 5 months post-surgery; TSC patient then seizure free. The rearrangement uses TRBV6-4 and TRBJ1-6, with D unresolved. Sequencing was performed on peripheral blood, taken approximately 5 months after surgery. The receptor comes from a boy under two years old with tuberous sclerosis and intractable seizures. The DNA of the CDR3 is TGTGCCAGCAGTGATACTCGGAATTCACCCCTCCACTTT. Protein: CASSDTRNSPLHF.